This T cell receptor (beta chain) was observed in a study of control samples from healthy donors and cancer patients (dated by TCRdb to the early 2020s). About this clone: The clone's antigen remains unknown. Per-base qualities were not stored, and no clone one base away is much larger.

As encoded in the germline V gene (reference sequence), CDR1 is LNHDA while CDR2 is SQIVND. Deletion took 6 bases off V and 0 bases off J, with a span of 18 bases between the germline ends. Its CDR3 holds 17 amino acids, cysteine through phenylalanine. This entry keeps only the CDR3 DNA: 51 bases, framed from base 1. Library generation was performed with the immunoSEQ multiplex PCR assay. TCRdb obtained this table from immuneACCESS and retained in-frame rearrangements with V and J assigned. These tables miss some clones; where compared with another copy, unresolved V genes account for less than half of the shortfall, and the remainder is unexplained. For this sample the table gives some 150,000 clones, of which 94% were detected only once. The ten largest clones represent about 12% of the sample.

This TCR was sampled from a man aged 35-49 years in good health. The chain is encoded by TRBV19 joined to TRBJ1-3; the D gene cannot be resolved reliably. Sequencing was performed on blood. The bases read TGTGCCAGTAGGGGATCGGGGATGACAAGCTCTGGAAACACCATATATTTT. Its amino acids are CASRGSGMTSSGNTIYF.